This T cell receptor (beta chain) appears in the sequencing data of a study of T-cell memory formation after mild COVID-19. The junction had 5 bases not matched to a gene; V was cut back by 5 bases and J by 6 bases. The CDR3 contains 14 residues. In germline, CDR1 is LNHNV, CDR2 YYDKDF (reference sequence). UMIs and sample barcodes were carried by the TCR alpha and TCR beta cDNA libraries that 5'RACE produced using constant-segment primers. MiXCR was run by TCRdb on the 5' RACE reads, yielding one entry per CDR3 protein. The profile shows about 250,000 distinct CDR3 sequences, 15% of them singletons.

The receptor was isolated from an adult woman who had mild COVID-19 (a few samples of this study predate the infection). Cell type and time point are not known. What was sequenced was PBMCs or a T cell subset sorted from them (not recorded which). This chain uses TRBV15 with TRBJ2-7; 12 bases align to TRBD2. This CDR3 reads CATSPTGLAGEQYF. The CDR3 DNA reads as TGTGCCACCAGCCCGACGGGACTAGCGGGCGAGCAGTACTTC. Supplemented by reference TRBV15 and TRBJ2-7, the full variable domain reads DAMVIQNPRYQVTQFGKPVTLSCSQTLNHNVMYWYQQKSSQAPKLLFHYYDKDFNNEADTPDNFQSRRPNTSFCFLDIRSPGLGDTAMYLCATSPTGLAGEQYFGPGTRLTVT.